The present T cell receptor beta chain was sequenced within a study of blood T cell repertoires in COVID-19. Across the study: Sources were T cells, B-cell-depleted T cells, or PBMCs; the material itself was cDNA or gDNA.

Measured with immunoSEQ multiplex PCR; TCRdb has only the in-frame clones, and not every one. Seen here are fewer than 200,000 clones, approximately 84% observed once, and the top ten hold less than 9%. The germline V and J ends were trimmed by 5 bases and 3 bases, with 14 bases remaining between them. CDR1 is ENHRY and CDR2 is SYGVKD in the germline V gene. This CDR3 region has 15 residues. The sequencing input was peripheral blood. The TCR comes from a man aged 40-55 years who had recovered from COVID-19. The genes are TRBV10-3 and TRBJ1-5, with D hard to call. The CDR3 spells CAISPGLITNQPQHF. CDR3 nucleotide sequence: TGTGCCATCAGTCCAGGACTGATCACCAATCAGCCCCAGCATTTT.